Listed below are T cell receptor beta chains from one sample, sequenced in a study of T cell responses to AZD1222 COVID-19 vaccine. Assay: immunoSEQ multiplex PCR; the TCRdb copy retains only in-frame clones and omits some. The sample contains 90,000 to 150,000 clones, approximately 83% of which appear only once. The source was peripheral blood, collected on day 0 of AZD1222 vaccination. The receptors here all came from an adult in good health. Both conserved end residues are part of each CDR3. A D gene is named only where the DNA matches it firmly. Clone sizes are given selectively: once, few, many, or a class where the clone is expanded.

d_call	clone_size	v_call	j_call	cdr3_nt	cdr3_aa
-	-	TRBV28	TRBJ1-2	TGTGCCAGCAGTTTCCAGTCAAGTTCTAACTATGGCTACACCTTC	CASSFQSSSNYGYTF
TRBD1	-	TRBV18	TRBJ2-2	TGTGCCAGCTCAATGGACAGGGCCACCGGGGAGCTGTTTTTT	CASSMDRATGELFF
TRBD1	-	TRBV5-1	TRBJ1-1	TGCGCCAGCATGTGGGGGACAGGGATCACTGAAGCTTTCTTT	CASMWGTGITEAFF
-	once	TRBV15	TRBJ2-2	TGTGCCACCAGCAGAGCTCAGGGATTGGTCACCGGGGAGCTGTTTTTT	CATSRAQGLVTGELFF
-	-	TRBV6-4	TRBJ1-4	TGTGCCAGCAGATTCGGGGGCTACAATGAAAAACTGTTTTTT	CASRFGGYNEKLFF
-	-	TRBV19	TRBJ1-2	TGTGCCAGTAGTAACAGGGAGTATGGCTACACCTTC	CASSNREYGYTF
-	-	TRBV11-2	TRBJ2-1	TGTGCCAGCAGCCCCGAAGGCCAGGAGGCGTTCTTC	CASSPEGQEAFF
-	-	TRBV5-6	TRBJ1-1	TGTGCCAGCAGACGAACAGAGAACACTGAAGCTTTCTTT	CASRRTENTEAFF
-	-	TRBV4-2	TRBJ1-2	TGTGCCAGCAGCCAAGCCGGGCAGGGCTTGGGCTACACCTTC	CASSQAGQGLGYTF
TRBD1	-	TRBV6-5	TRBJ1-2	TGTGCCAGCAGAAAGACAGGGGGCATCGCTGGCTACACCTTC	CASRKTGGIAGYTF
-	-	TRBV6-5	TRBJ1-2	TGTGCCAGCAGACTCCACACAGGGAATCACTATGGCTACACCTTC	CASRLHTGNHYGYTF
-	-	TRBV28	TRBJ1-1	TGTGCCAGCACGACTGACACTGAAGCTTTCTTT	CASTTDTEAFF
TRBD2	-	TRBV6-4	TRBJ2-7	TGTGCCAGCAGTGACTCGGGTCTAGCGGGAGGGCCAATCGGTGAGCAGTACTTC	CASSDSGLAGGPIGEQYF
TRBD1	-	TRBV10-3	TRBJ2-7	TGTGCCATCAGCGGTAGTATTCAAGGGGACAGACCACACACGTTATACGAGCAGTACTTC	CAISGSIQGDRPHTLYEQYF
TRBD1	few	TRBV14	TRBJ1-4	TGTGCCAGCAGCCCCAGCCTAAGACTTCGACAGGGCCCCTGGTTGATGGAAAAACTGTTTTTT	CASSPSLRLRQGPWLMEKLFF